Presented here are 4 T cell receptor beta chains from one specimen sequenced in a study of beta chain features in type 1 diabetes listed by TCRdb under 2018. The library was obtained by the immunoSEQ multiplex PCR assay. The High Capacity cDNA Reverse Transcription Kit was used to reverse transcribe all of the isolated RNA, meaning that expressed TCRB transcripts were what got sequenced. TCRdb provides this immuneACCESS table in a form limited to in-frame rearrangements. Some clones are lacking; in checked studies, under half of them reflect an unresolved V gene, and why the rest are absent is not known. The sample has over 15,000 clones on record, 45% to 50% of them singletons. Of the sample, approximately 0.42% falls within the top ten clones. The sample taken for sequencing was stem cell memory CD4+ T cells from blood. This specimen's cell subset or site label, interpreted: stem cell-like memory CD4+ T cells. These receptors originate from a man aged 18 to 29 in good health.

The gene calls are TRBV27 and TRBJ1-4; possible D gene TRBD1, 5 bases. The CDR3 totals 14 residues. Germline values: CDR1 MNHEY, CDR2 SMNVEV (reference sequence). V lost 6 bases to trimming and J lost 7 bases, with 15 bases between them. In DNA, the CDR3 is TGTGCCAGCAGAGGTATAGGGGCAGGTGAAAAACTGTTTTTT. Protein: CASRGIGAGEKLFF.

CDR3 region: CASSSGLAVADTQYF. The CDR3 bases are TGTGCCAGCAGCAGCGGACTAGCGGTGGCAGATACGCAGTATTTT. The J gene is TRBJ2-3, the V gene TRBV7-2; 10 positions match TRBD2. The J segment lost 4 bases and the V segment lost 5 bases, leaving 6 bases of the junction unmatched. The germline V gene encodes CDR1 SGHTA and CDR2 FQGNSA. CDR3 length: 15 amino acids. The full variable domain, in which reference TRBV7-2 and TRBJ2-3 provide the parts outside the CDR3, is GAGVSQSPSNKVTEKGKDVELRCDPISGHTALYWYRQSLGQGLEFLIYFQGNSAPDKSGLPSDRFSAERTGGSVSTLTIQRTQQEDSAVYLCASSSGLAVADTQYFGPGTRLTVL.

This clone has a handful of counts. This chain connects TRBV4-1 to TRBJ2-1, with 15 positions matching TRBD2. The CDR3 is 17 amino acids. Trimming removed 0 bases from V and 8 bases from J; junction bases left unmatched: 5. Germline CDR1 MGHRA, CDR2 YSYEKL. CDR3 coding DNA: TGCGCCAGCAGCCAAGATGGGGGACTAGCGGGGGGCGATGAGCAGTTCTTC. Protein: CASSQDGGLAGGDEQFF.

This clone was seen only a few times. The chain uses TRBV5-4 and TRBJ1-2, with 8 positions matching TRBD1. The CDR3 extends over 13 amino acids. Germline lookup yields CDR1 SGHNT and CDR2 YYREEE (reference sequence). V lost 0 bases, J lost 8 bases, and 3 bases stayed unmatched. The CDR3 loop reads CASSLEGTGGYTF. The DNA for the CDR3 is TGTGCCAGCAGCTTGGAAGGGACAGGAGGCTACACCTTC.